The next 29 T cell receptor beta chains were all read from a single sample in a study of blood T cell repertoires in COVID-19. Profiling relied on immunoSEQ multiplex PCR, and the TCRdb table lists in-frame clones only, not all of them. The sample holds 300,000 to 400,000 clones; around 91% are singletons and the top ten take roughly 3.4%. Material: peripheral blood. The receptors derive from a young woman who had recovered from COVID-19.

This clone has only one observation. The chain combines TRBV7-2 with TRBJ2-1; TRBD2 agrees at 13 bases. Germline V gene data show CDR1 as SGHTA and CDR2 as FQGNSA. J lost 8 bases, V lost 5 bases, and 6 bases had no gene match. The CDR3 sequence is 15 residues long. The CDR3 nucleotides are TGTGCCAGCAGCGCTGGACTAGCGGGAGCGGATGAGCAGTTCTTC. Protein sequence: CASSAGLAGADEQFF.

This clone has a handful of counts. This chain links TRBV11-2 with TRBJ2-2; possible D gene TRBD2, 6 bases. Germline V gene data show CDR1 as SGHAT and CDR2 as FQNNGV. The CDR3 contains 14 residues. Between the trimmed V and J ends, which lost 6 bases and 5 bases, there was a span of 13 bases. The CDR3 protein is CASRPSGQTGELFF. The CDR3 DNA reads as TGTGCCAGCAGGCCCAGCGGGCAGACCGGGGAGCTGTTTTTT. Variable domain in full (rest from reference TRBV11-2 and TRBJ2-2): EAGVAQSPRYKIIEKRQSVAFWCNPISGHATLYWYQQILGQGPKLLIQFQNNGVVDDSQLPKDRFSAERLKGVDSTLKIQPAKLEDSAVYLCASRPSGQTGELFFGEGSRLTVL.

The rearrangement uses TRBV29-1 and TRBJ1-2; 8 nucleotides match TRBD1. The CDR3 extends over 14 amino acids. After removal of 5 bases from V and 4 bases from J, the junction contained 9 bases not matched to a gene. CDR1 and CDR2 from the germline V gene are SQVTM and ANQGSEA. The CDR3, as DNA: TGCAGCGTTCCTTACGGACAGGGTGGCTATGGCTACACCTTC. This gives the protein CSVPYGQGGYGYTF.

V usage is TRBV11-2 and J usage is TRBJ1-3; 11 bases align to TRBD1. The CDR3 runs to 14 residues. Germline loops: CDR1 SGHAT, CDR2 FQNNGV. After removal of 11 bases from V and 8 bases from J, the junction contained 11 bases not matched to a gene. The CDR3 spells CAVGDRGKSDTIYF. The CDR3 nucleotides read TGTGCCGTCGGGGACAGGGGGAAATCGGACACCATATATTTT.

The DNA for the CDR3 is TGTGCCAGCAGCCAAGGGCTAGCGGGGCTTTACGAGCAGTACGTC. It yields the protein CASSQGLAGLYEQYV. The chain couples TRBV3-1 (or the pseudogene TRBV3-2) to TRBJ2-7; 9 positions match TRBD2. The junction had 5 bases not matched to a gene; V was cut back by 1 base and J by 4 bases. The germline V gene has CDR1 LGHDT and CDR2 YNNKEL (reference sequence). This CDR3 is built from 15 residues.

This chain uses TRBV5-8 with TRBJ2-2; TRBD1 might be the D (5 bases). CDR1 is SGHTS, CDR2 YDEGEE, per germline. This CDR3 comprises 19 residues. Trimming shortened V by 4 bases and J by 2 bases, and 24 bases separated the two germline ends. The CDR3 here is CASSKKPTPGWVNTGELFF. The CDR3 nucleotides are TGTGCCAGCAGCAAAAAACCGACCCCAGGGTGGGTCAACACCGGGGAGCTGTTTTTT.

This chain joins TRBV28 and TRBJ2-4; TRBD1 agrees at 7 bases. Germline V CDR1 and CDR2: MDHEN, SYDVKM. The CDR3 spans 16 residues. V shed 6 bases and J 7 bases; nucleotides not matched to a gene: 15. The CDR3 region is CASSFPLQGTRNIQYF. The CDR3 nucleotides read TGTGCCAGCAGCTTCCCCTTACAGGGGACGAGGAACATTCAGTACTTC.

CDR3 coding DNA: TGTGCCAGCAGCTTGGACCGGACAGCATACTATGGCTACACCTTC. Translating gives CASSLDRTAYYGYTF. The chain is built from TRBV5-8 and TRBJ1-2; a weak D match, TRBD1 (6 bases). The CDR3 has 15 amino acids. The germline CDR1 and CDR2 sequences are SGHTS and YDEGEE. V was shortened by 0 bases and J by 3 bases, with 12 bases between the two germline ends.

The V call is TRBV6-2 or TRBV6-3, the J call TRBJ2-1; 11 bases line up with TRBD2. V lost 3 bases and J lost 3; bases outside the gene matches: 4. The CDR3 covers 16 residues. Germline-derived CDR1 and CDR2 are MNHEY and SVGEGT. The CDR3 is CASSYSGREYYNEQFF. The CDR3, as DNA: TGTGCCAGCAGTTATAGCGGGAGGGAGTACTACAATGAGCAGTTCTTC.

This chain joins TRBV6-6 and TRBJ1-4; D is perhaps TRBD1 (5 bases). The V end was cut by 1 base, the J end by 10 bases, with 13 bases between. Germline CDR1 MNHNY, CDR2 SVGAGI (reference sequence). The CDR3 runs to 14 residues. CDR3 in amino acids: CASSYLTTGGKLFF. In nucleotides, the CDR3 is TGTGCCAGCAGTTACTTAACAACGGGGGGAAAACTGTTTTTT.

The J gene is TRBJ2-2, the V gene TRBV2; 10 bases match TRBD1. V was clipped by 6 bases and J by 7 bases; unmatched bases: 11. Germline CDR1 is SNHLY and CDR2 is FYNNEI. CDR3 length: 16 amino acids. In DNA form, the CDR3 reads TGTGCCAGCAGCCTCGACAGGGGGCGCATCCTCGGGGAGCTGTTTTTT. This sequence encodes CASSLDRGRILGELFF.

The chain couples TRBV11-2 to TRBJ2-3; a possible D gene is TRBD1 (5 bases). Trimming pared 1 base from V and 0 bases from J, leaving 11 bases between. The germline V gene encodes CDR1 SGHAT and CDR2 FQNNGV. This CDR3 is 16 amino acids long. The CDR3 reads CASSLVGWGSTDTQYF. The CDR3 region has the DNA TGTGCCAGCAGCTTAGTAGGGTGGGGCAGCACAGATACGCAGTATTTT.

The chain uses TRBV11-2 and TRBJ1-1; perhaps TRBD1 as D (5 bases). Between the trimmed V and J ends, which lost 3 bases and 4 bases, there was a span of 12 bases. CDR1 is SGHAT and CDR2 is FQNNGV in the germline V gene. This CDR3 has 14 amino acids. In DNA form, the CDR3 reads TGTGCCAGCAGCTTTCTCTCGGGGGGCACTGAAGCTTTCTTT. Its protein is CASSFLSGGTEAFF.

The chain links TRBV27 to TRBJ2-2; D is undetermined. With 1 base removed from V and 0 bases from J, the gap between germline ends came to 12 bases. Germline V gene data show CDR1 as MNHEY and CDR2 as SMNVEV (reference sequence). The CDR3 contains 17 residues. CDR3 region: CASSLFGQFANTGELFF. As DNA, the CDR3 is TGTGCCAGCAGTTTATTTGGGCAGTTCGCGAACACCGGGGAGCTGTTTTTT.

V and J are TRBV5-4 and TRBJ2-7; TRBD1 matches at 7 bases. Trimming cost V 0 bases and J 5 bases; bases outside gene matches: 2. The CDR3 has 13 residues. Per germline, CDR1 SGHNT and CDR2 YYREEE (reference sequence). This CDR3 reads CASSLVGGHEQYV. DNA of the CDR3: TGTGCCAGCAGCTTGGTAGGGGGCCACGAGCAGTACGTC.

The V gene is TRBV6-6, the J gene TRBJ1-5; D is uncertain. The V end lost 4 bases, the J end lost 9 bases, and 13 bases lay between the germline ends. CDR3 length: 13 residues. Germline CDR1 reads MNHNY; CDR2 reads SVGAGI (reference sequence). In DNA, the CDR3 is TGTGCCAGCAGTTCTGAGGCCCCCGTGCCCCAGCATTTT. This gives the protein CASSSEAPVPQHF.

This chain connects TRBV1 to TRBJ1-1. TRBV1 represents a pseudogene. The CDR3 runs to 12 residues. The CDR3 DNA reads as TGCACCAGCAGCCAAGAGGGAGCTGAAGCTTTCTTT. Amino acids: CTSSQEGAEAFF.

The genes are TRBV7-2 and TRBJ1-4; D ambiguous. The germline V and J ends were trimmed by 3 bases and 4 bases, with 21 bases remaining between them. This CDR3 comprises 18 residues. CDR1 and CDR2 (germline): SGHTA, FQGNSA. CDR3 in amino acids: CASSFAFRREKSNEKLFF. The CDR3 DNA follows: TGTGCCAGCAGCTTTGCATTTCGGAGGGAGAAGAGTAATGAAAAACTGTTTTTT.

V usage is TRBV9 and J usage is TRBJ2-3, with D maybe TRBD2 (5 bases). Trimming stripped 4 bases from V and 0 bases from J, with 15 bases between. CDR1 SGDLS and CDR2 YYNGEE come from the germline V gene. The CDR3 totals 16 residues. The DNA of the CDR3 is TGTGCCAGCAGCCCCCCGAGCGGAAAGAGCACAGATACGCAGTATTTT. Amino acids: CASSPPSGKSTDTQYF.

This clone was observed many times. V is TRBV6-4 and J is TRBJ2-1, with 9 bases aligning to TRBD2. J gave up 6 bases and V 0 bases, and 0 bases lay outside the gene matches. This CDR3 region has 14 residues. Germline V lookup: CDR1 MRHNA, CDR2 SNTAGT. Written as DNA, the CDR3 is TGTGCCAGCAGTGACTCTAGCGGGAGCAATGAGCAGTTCTTC. The encoded protein is CASSDSSGSNEQFF.

This chain connects TRBV5-6 to TRBJ1-1; TRBD1 is a possible D gene (5 bases). V lost 5 bases and J lost 8, with 16 bases in between. The CDR3 has 13 amino acids. Germline CDR1 reads SGHDT; CDR2 reads YYEEEE. The CDR3 loop reads CASSLASRGEAFF. The CDR3 region has the DNA TGTGCCAGCAGTCTCGCGAGTCGGGGGGAAGCTTTCTTT.

The J gene is TRBJ2-1, the V gene TRBV27; 12 bases align to TRBD2. CDR3 length: 15 residues. CDR1 and CDR2 (germline): MNHEY, SMNVEV (reference sequence). Trimming removed 6 bases from V and 7 bases from J; junction bases left unmatched: 7. The CDR3 DNA reads as TGTGCCAGCAGATCGGGACTAGCGGGTTTTAATGAGCAGTTCTTC. It specifies CASRSGLAGFNEQFF.

The V gene is TRBV24-1, the J gene TRBJ2-2; D is possibly TRBD1 (5 bases). The CDR3 is 17 residues long. The V end was cut by 0 bases, the J end by 0 bases, with 10 bases between. Germline V gene sequence: CDR1 KGHDR, CDR2 SFDVKD. The CDR3 DNA reads as TGTGCCACCAGTGATTTGTCAGACAGTGCGAACACCGGGGAGCTGTTTTTT. It yields the protein CATSDLSDSANTGELFF.

The CDR3 DNA follows: TGCAGCGTGACCCAGGGGGAGACCCAGTACTTC. It specifies CSVTQGETQYF. V and J are TRBV29-1 and TRBJ2-5, with D possibly matching TRBD1 (6 bases). Deletions cut 6 bases from V and 5 bases from J, with 10 bases between. Per germline, CDR1 SQVTM and CDR2 ANQGSEA. The CDR3 loop spans 11 amino acids.

The chain is built from TRBV6-7 and TRBJ2-3; TRBD1 agrees at 7 bases. TRBV6-7 belongs to the ORF category, with a function that is uncertain. CDR3 length: 13 amino acids. Trimming removed 9 bases from V and 4 bases from J; junction bases left unmatched: 7. DNA for the CDR3: TGTGCCAGAGACAGGGTTGGGCCAGATACGCAGTATTTT. This gives the protein CARDRVGPDTQYF.

The rearrangement uses TRBV12-3 or TRBV12-4 and TRBJ2-2, with D perhaps matching TRBD2 (6 bases). V dropped 5 bases and J dropped 3 bases, with 7 bases sitting between them. There are 13 residues in the CDR3. The CDR3 is CASSGDYTGELFF. CDR3 nucleotide sequence: TGTGCCAGCAGTGGGGACTACACCGGGGAGCTGTTTTTT.

The V gene is TRBV27, the J gene TRBJ1-2, with 8 positions matching TRBD1. Germline assignment: CDR1 MNHEY and CDR2 SMNVEV (reference sequence). The junction had 10 bases not matched to a gene; V was cut back by 6 bases and J by 4 bases. This CDR3 contains 15 residues. The CDR3 sequence is CASSPGGDPLYGYTF. DNA of the CDR3: TGTGCCAGCAGCCCAGGGGGCGATCCCCTCTATGGCTACACCTTC.

The gene calls are TRBV6-2 or TRBV6-3 and TRBJ2-7, with D possibly matching TRBD2 (5 bases). Deletions cut 5 bases from V and 2 bases from J, with 16 bases between. This CDR3 is 15 amino acids long. Per germline, CDR1 MNHEY and CDR2 SVGEGT. CDR3 region: CASSAAGVGTYEQYV. Here the CDR3 DNA reads TGTGCCAGCAGTGCGGCGGGCGTAGGGACCTACGAGCAGTACGTC.

Details on this clone: This sample also contains other DNA sequences that code for the same CDR3. The chain recombines TRBV7-2 with TRBJ2-5; 12 nucleotides match TRBD2. V trimming: 5 bases; J trimming: 1 base; junction bases outside the gene matches: 5. The CDR3 runs to 16 residues. Germline loops: CDR1 SGHTA, CDR2 FQGNSA. The CDR3 sequence: CASSPGLAGPQETQYF. As DNA, the CDR3 is TGTGCCAGCAGCCCCGGACTAGCGGGACCCCAAGAGACCCAGTACTTC.